These T cell receptor beta chains were read from a single sample in a study of neoadjuvant anti-PD-1 for oral cavity cancer. Sequencing used immunoSEQ multiplex PCR; TCRdb keeps in-frame clones, though not all of them. The table includes roughly 14,000 clones, about 81% detected once. The sequenced sample was PBMCs, obtained after nivolumab (anti-PD-1) treatment. The receptors shown here come from a person between 40 and 79 years old with oral cavity squamous cell carcinoma. Both conserved end residues are part of each CDR3. Each record gives: D gene, clone size, J gene, V gene, CDR3 DNA, CDR3 protein. D genes are given only for firm matches. Part of the rows lack a size; the others show once, few, many or a class for expanded clones.

NA | NA | TRBJ2-7 | TRBV6-1 | TGTGCCAGCAGTACCGGAGCGGTTAGGGCATACGAGCAGTACTTC | CASSTGAVRAYEQYF
NA | few | TRBJ2-7 | TRBV28 | TGTGCCAGCAGGGACAGCAGGTCCTACGAGCAGTACTTC | CASRDSRSYEQYF
NA | NA | TRBJ2-3 | TRBV11-2 | TGTGCCAGCAGCCGCTTGTCAGGGGGCGGGGGAACAGATACGCAGTATTTT | CASSRLSGGGGTDTQYF
NA | NA | TRBJ2-7 | TRBV13 | TGTGCCAGCAGCGGACACTTCTCCGAGCAGTACTTC | CASSGHFSEQYF
TRBD2 | NA | TRBJ2-1 | TRBV15 | TGTGCCACCAGCCGAGGGGGACTAGCGATTTACAATGAGCAGTTCTTC | CATSRGGLAIYNEQFF
NA | once | TRBJ2-1 | TRBV11-2 | TGTGCCAGCAGCTTAGTCTTAATGGGACACTCCCAGTTCTTC | CASSLVLMGHSQFF
TRBD2 | NA | TRBJ2-3 | TRBV7-2 | TGTGCCAGCAGCAACCACCCGGGACTAGCCCGTCGGGATACGCAGTATTTT | CASSNHPGLARRDTQYF
NA | NA | TRBJ2-7 | TRBV6-1 | TGTGCCAGCAGTGAAGATTGGAGGGGGGGGCCCTACGAGCAGTACTTC | CASSEDWRGGPYEQYF
TRBD2 | NA | TRBJ2-3 | TRBV6-4 | TGTGCCAGCAGTAAAACTAGCGGGGGAGGTACAGATACGCAGTATTTT | CASSKTSGGGTDTQYF
TRBD2 | NA | TRBJ2-3 | TRBV28 | TGTGCCAGCAGTTCCGGGGTAGCGGGTAGCACAGATACGCAGTATTTT | CASSSGVAGSTDTQYF
NA | NA | TRBJ2-2 | TRBV27 | TGTGCCAGCAGTTTATCTTCCCCCGGGGAGCTGTTTTTT | CASSLSSPGELFF
NA | NA | TRBJ1-5 | TRBV6-1 | TGTGCCAGCAGTGAAGCGGGAAATCAGCCCCAGCATTTT | CASSEAGNQPQHF
NA | NA | TRBJ2-1 | TRBV6-1 | TGTGCCAGCAGTGCCGGATCGCTGGGCAATGAGCAGTTCTTC | CASSAGSLGNEQFF
TRBD1 | NA | TRBJ2-2 | TRBV5-4 | TGTGCCAGCAGCTTGGCGGGACAGGGCCGTACCGGGGAGCTGTTTTTT | CASSLAGQGRTGELFF
TRBD1 | NA | TRBJ1-6 | TRBV13 | TGTGCCAGCAGCTTAGGTGGTGGGGCAGGGGGCAGGAATTCACCCCTCCACTTT | CASSLGGGAGGRNSPLHF
NA | NA | TRBJ1-4 | TRBV19 | TGTGCCAGTAGGGCACAAGGAGAAAAACTGTTTTTT | CASRAQGEKLFF
NA | NA | TRBJ1-4 | TRBV28 | TGTGCCAGCAGTCCCGGACGAATTTCAACTAATGAAAAACTGTTTTTT | CASSPGRISTNEKLFF
TRBD1 | few | TRBJ2-7 | TRBV28 | TGTGCCAGCAGTTCGGGACAGTCCAACGAGCAGTACTTC | CASSSGQSNEQYF
NA | NA | TRBJ2-5 | TRBV19 | TGTGCCAGTAGTATAGAAGAGACCCAGTACTTC | CASSIEETQYF
NA | NA | TRBJ2-3 | TRBV5-4 | TGTGCCAGCAGCCCCGGGGGGCGGGGGACAGATACGCAGTATTTT | CASSPGGRGTDTQYF
TRBD1 | NA | TRBJ2-3 | TRBV19 | TGTGCCACAGAGACAGGGGGCCGCACAGATACGCAGTATTTT | CATETGGRTDTQYF
NA | NA | TRBJ2-3 | TRBV11-2 | TGTGCCAGCAGCCACACAGATACGCAGTATTTT | CASSHTDTQYF
TRBD1 | NA | TRBJ2-1 | TRBV6-4 | TGTGCCAGCAGTGAAGGCAGGGGGCCTGACAATGAGCAGTTCTTC | CASSEGRGPDNEQFF
NA | few | TRBJ1-4 | TRBV5-1 | TGCGCCAGCAGCTTGGGGTTCGAAGGAAAACTGTTTTTT | CASSLGFEGKLFF
NA | NA | TRBJ2-5 | TRBV9 | TGTGCCAGCAGCGTTCAAGGCTCGTACCAAGAGACCCAGTACTTC | CASSVQGSYQETQYF
NA | few | TRBJ2-2 | TRBV4-1 | TGCGCCAGCAGCCAAGGCCCAGGGCGGACCGGGGAGCTGTTTTTT | CASSQGPGRTGELFF
TRBD1 | NA | TRBJ2-7 | TRBV2 | TGTGCCAGCAGGGTCCCGGGACAGGAGTACGAGCAGTACTTC | CASRVPGQEYEQYF
TRBD2 | NA | TRBJ2-5 | TRBV5-4 | TGTGCCAGCAGCTTGCTACTAGCGGGGAACCAAGAGACCCAGTACTTC | CASSLLLAGNQETQYF
NA | once | TRBJ1-4 | TRBV2 | TGTGCCAGCAACACGGGGTATCGAGACGCTAATGAAAAACTGTTTTTT | CASNTGYRDANEKLFF
TRBD2 | NA | TRBJ2-1 | TRBV5-4 | TGTGCCAGCAGCTTGAAAAGGACTAGCGGGGGGCCACGAACCGATGAGCAGTTCTTC | CASSLKRTSGGPRTDEQFF
NA | NA | TRBJ1-2 | TRBV30 | TGTGCCTGGAGTGGCCAGGGCTTCTATGGCTACACCTTC | CAWSGQGFYGYTF
NA | NA | TRBJ1-2 | TRBV7-6 | TGTGCCAGCAGCTCCCACCCTGGGGGGCGAGGTGGCATGAACTATGGCTACACCTTC | CASSSHPGGRGGMNYGYTF
TRBD1 | NA | TRBJ2-2 | TRBV5-4 | TGTGCCAGCAGCTTGTTATACAGGGGGCGTATCGGGGAGCTGTTTTTT | CASSLLYRGRIGELFF
NA | NA | TRBJ2-5 | TRBV29-1 | TGCAGCGTTGAAGATGCAGGGGCAGAGACCCAGTACTTC | CSVEDAGAETQYF
NA | NA | TRBJ2-4 | TRBV10-3 | TGTGCCATCAGTGAGTCAACGTTAGCCAAAAACATTCAGTACTTC | CAISESTLAKNIQYF
NA | NA | TRBJ1-6 | TRBV30 | TGTGCCTGGAGTGGGGCGGGCGCCGGTAGTTCACCCCTCCACTTT | CAWSGAGAGSSPLHF
NA | NA | TRBJ1-5 | TRBV19 | TGTGCCAGTAGTTTGGATAGCAATCAGCCCCAGCATTTT | CASSLDSNQPQHF
TRBD1 | few | TRBJ1-6 | TRBV18 | TGTGCCAGCTCACCGGGACAGGGGCCCCCTTGGTCCCTCCACTTT | CASSPGQGPPWSLHF
NA | NA | TRBJ1-1 | TRBV2 | TGTGCCAGCAGTGCGGGGTACACTGAAGCTTTCTTT | CASSAGYTEAFF
NA | NA | TRBJ2-7 | TRBV27 | TGTGCCAGCAGTTTATCCTCCCCTAGCTACGAGCAGTACTTC | CASSLSSPSYEQYF
NA | NA | TRBJ2-6 | TRBV6-5 | TGTGCCAGCAGTTACGGGGGATCTGGGGCCAACGTCCTGACTTTC | CASSYGGSGANVLTF